The subject of this entry is one T cell receptor (beta chain). Antigen unknown. This record belongs to a study of cytomegalovirus exposure and HLA in healthy donors. The PCR ran on 60 Vbeta and 13 Jbeta primers. Sequencing used immunoSEQ multiplex PCR; TCRdb keeps in-frame clones, though not all of them. This table has roughly 200,000 clones, about three quarters appearing once. V lost 3 bases to trimming and J lost 0 bases, with 12 bases between them. The length of the CDR3 is 15 residues. Germline-derived CDR1 and CDR2 are ENHRY and SYGVKD. Notes on the study in general: Three CMV-associated chains were confirmed in vitro to be specific for CMV antigens.

This chain connects TRBV10-3 to TRBJ2-7; D gene unclear. Sequenced sample: PBMCs. The receptor was isolated from a woman aged 30 to 39 in good health and CMV-seropositive. The CDR3 nucleotides are TGTGCCATCAGTGACCCCAACAGTTACTCCTACGAGCAGTACTTC. This sequence encodes CAISDPNSYSYEQYF.